The 15 T cell receptor beta chains below were found in one sample sequenced in a study of CXCR3-negative and CXCR3-positive naive CD8 T cells. Findings and limits, study-wide: The TRB CDR3s that CXCR3-positive naive cells carried were more hydrophobic than those of CXCR3-negative naive cells.

For these receptors, no antigen is known. Researchers prepared the TRB cDNA libraries using 5' RACE with UMI labels. TCRdb reanalyzed the 5' RACE reads, giving one entry per CDR3 protein sequence and no DNA. This repertoire includes fewer than 90,000 distinct CDR3 sequences. The sequenced sample was naive CXCR3+ CD8+ T cells from blood. Subset here: CD45RO-CCR7+CD27+CD95- naive CD8+ T cells expressing CXCR3 (TNR3+). The receptors here all came from a human donor in good health. Some clones in this sample may be carry-over from other donors' samples.

The V gene is TRBV28, the J gene TRBJ2-5. Germline-derived CDR1 and CDR2 are MDHEN and SYDVKM. CDR3 length equals 14 residues. CDR3: CASSLRVKEETQYF.

V and J are TRBV12-3 or TRBV12-4 and TRBJ2-7. The CDR3 has 11 amino acids. This CDR3 is CASGSSYEQYF.

The J gene is TRBJ2-1, the V gene TRBV18; TCRdb's D gene call, TRBD1, goes unchecked for lack of DNA. The CDR3 extends over 16 amino acids. Germline V gene sequence: CDR1 KGHSH, CDR2 LQKENI. The CDR3 here is CASSPVLGTGINEQFF.

The chain is built from TRBV6-5 and TRBJ2-7; lacking DNA, the TRBD1 call made by TCRdb goes unchecked. Germline lookup yields CDR1 MNHEY and CDR2 SVGAGI. The CDR3 is made up of 13 amino acids. CDR3 region: CASSYRTGVEQYF.

The V and J genes are TRBV6-5 and TRBJ2-1; TCRdb outputs TRBD1, but without DNA this stays unchecked. CDR1 and CDR2 (germline): MNHEY, SVGAGI. The CDR3 has 12 residues. The CDR3 loop reads CATSRAYNEQFF.

CDR3 protein: CATCTSSPIEQYF. The rearrangement joins TRBV24-1 to TRBJ2-7; the TCRdb D gene call, TRBD2, has no DNA to confirm it. CDR3 length: 13 amino acids. CDR1 is KGHDR, CDR2 SFDVKD, per germline.

This chain connects TRBV29-1 to TRBJ2-3; TCRdb's D call of TRBD1 is untestable without DNA. The CDR3 covers 15 residues. Looked up from germline, CDR1 is SQVTM and CDR2 is ANQGSEA. The CDR3 loop is CSVEDDSSSTDTQYF.

The chain has TRBV29-1 and TRBJ2-5; TCRdb's assignment of TRBD1 cannot be checked, as there is no DNA. There are 14 residues in the CDR3. The germline gives CDR1 SQVTM, CDR2 ANQGSEA. The CDR3 spells CSVDAGTGQETQYF.

The rearrangement uses TRBV27 and TRBJ2-5; TCRdb reports TRBD1, a call that lacks DNA to check it against. CDR3 length: 16 residues. The germline CDR1 and CDR2 sequences are MNHEY and SMNVEV (reference sequence). The CDR3 protein is CASSFHRDRVEETQYF.

The V call is TRBV9, the J call TRBJ1-1. The germline V gene has CDR1 SGDLS and CDR2 YYNGEE. CDR3 size: 16 residues. This chain's CDR3 is CASSVANSPMNTEAFF.

This chain uses TRBV19 with TRBJ2-2; without DNA, the TCRdb call of TRBD2 cannot be checked. The CDR3 is made up of 15 amino acids. Germline V CDR1 and CDR2: LNHDA, SQIVND (reference sequence). CDR3 residues: CASSGTSGNTGELFF.

The gene calls are TRBV14 and TRBJ1-2; TCRdb reports TRBD1, a call that lacks DNA to check it against. Germline CDR1 and CDR2: SGHDN and FVKESK. The CDR3 is made up of 14 amino acids. The CDR3 reads CASSQFFSGDGYTF. Based on the CDR3 plus reference TRBV14 and TRBJ1-2, the full variable domain is EAGVTQFPSHSVIEKGQTVTLRCDPISGHDNLYWYRRVMGKEIKFLLHFVKESKQDESGMPNNRFLAERTGGTYSTLKVQPAELEDSGVYFCASSQFFSGDGYTFGSGTRLTVV.

The rearrangement uses TRBV25-1 and TRBJ1-1; with no DNA, the TCRdb D assignment of TRBD1 cannot be verified. CDR3 length equals 15 residues. Germline lookup yields CDR1 MGHDK and CDR2 SYGVNS. CDR3 region: CASSELLTAHTEAFF.

The gene calls are TRBV6-5 and TRBJ1-2; TCRdb reports TRBD1, a call that lacks DNA to check it against. CDR3 size: 15 residues. The germline CDR1 and CDR2 sequences are MNHEY and SVGAGI. The CDR3 here is CASSQGQDFNYGYTF.

The chain recombines TRBV20-1 with TRBJ1-2; TCRdb's assignment of TRBD1 cannot be checked, as there is no DNA. Germline values: CDR1 DFQATT, CDR2 SNEGSKA (reference sequence). CDR3 length: 15 amino acids. The CDR3 loop is CSASPGTGARNGYTF.